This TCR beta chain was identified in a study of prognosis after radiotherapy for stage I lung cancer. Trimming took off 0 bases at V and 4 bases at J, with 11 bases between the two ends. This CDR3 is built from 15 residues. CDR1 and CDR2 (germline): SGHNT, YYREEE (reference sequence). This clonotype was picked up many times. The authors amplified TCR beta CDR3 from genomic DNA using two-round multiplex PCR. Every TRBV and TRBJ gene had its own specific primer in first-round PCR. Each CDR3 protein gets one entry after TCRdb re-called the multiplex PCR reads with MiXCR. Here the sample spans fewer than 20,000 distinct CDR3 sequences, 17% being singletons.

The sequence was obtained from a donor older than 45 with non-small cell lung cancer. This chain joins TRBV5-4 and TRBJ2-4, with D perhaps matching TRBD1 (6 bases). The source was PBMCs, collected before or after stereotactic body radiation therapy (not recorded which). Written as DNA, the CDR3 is TGTGCCAGCAGCTTGGACGGGACACCGAAAAACATTCAGTACTTC. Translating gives CASSLDGTPKNIQYF.